This TCR beta chain comes out of a study of blood T cell repertoires in COVID-19. Study-wide context: Sources were T cells, B-cell-depleted T cells, or PBMCs; the material itself was cDNA or gDNA.

Seattle cases were enrolled at active infection and followed longitudinally. The CDR3 consists of 13 residues. Trimming removed 0 bases at V and 10 bases at J, with 10 bases between. The germline V gene encodes CDR1 MNHEY and CDR2 SVGAGI. Repertoires were generated with immunoSEQ multiplex PCR, while TCRdb's copy carries only in-frame clones and drops some. The sample lists fewer than 250,000 clones; over 80% were seen once. This chain joins TRBV6-5 and TRBJ1-3; no clear D. The receptor was isolated from a woman aged 55 to 70 with COVID-19, enrolled during active disease. The sample was peripheral blood. The CDR3 nucleotides read TGTGCCAGCAGTTACTCTCGGGAAACGACCATATATTTT. Its protein product is CASSYSRETTIYF.